This T cell receptor beta chain was identified during a study of regulatory T cells in long-lasting Graves disease. Construction of the TCR beta libraries employed iRepertoire HTBI primers in conjunction with Arm-PCR of CDR3 regions. TCRdb re-called the multiplex PCR reads through MiXCR, storing one row per CDR3 protein. This table holds about 430,000 distinct CDR3 sequences, roughly 21% found once. Trimming shortened V by 6 bases and J by 2 bases, and 14 bases separated the two germline ends. This CDR3 has 14 residues. Germline V gene sequence: CDR1 MDHEN, CDR2 SYDVKM. Time point in this sample: persistent/refractory GD, antithyroid drugs over 5 years with positive TRAb. Isolated PBMC RNA provided the starting material for the TCR library. This clonotype was detected ten times or more.

Here the sequenced sample was peripheral blood mononuclear cells (PBMCs), taken when the disease was refractory, from a patient treated with antithyroid drugs. The origin of this receptor is a female donor with Graves disease. V usage is TRBV28 and J usage is TRBJ2-7; D may match TRBD1 or TRBD2 (5 bases each). The CDR3 region is CASSHTRDPYEQYF. In nucleotides, the CDR3 is TGTGCCAGCAGCCATACCAGGGACCCCTACGAGCAGTACTTC.